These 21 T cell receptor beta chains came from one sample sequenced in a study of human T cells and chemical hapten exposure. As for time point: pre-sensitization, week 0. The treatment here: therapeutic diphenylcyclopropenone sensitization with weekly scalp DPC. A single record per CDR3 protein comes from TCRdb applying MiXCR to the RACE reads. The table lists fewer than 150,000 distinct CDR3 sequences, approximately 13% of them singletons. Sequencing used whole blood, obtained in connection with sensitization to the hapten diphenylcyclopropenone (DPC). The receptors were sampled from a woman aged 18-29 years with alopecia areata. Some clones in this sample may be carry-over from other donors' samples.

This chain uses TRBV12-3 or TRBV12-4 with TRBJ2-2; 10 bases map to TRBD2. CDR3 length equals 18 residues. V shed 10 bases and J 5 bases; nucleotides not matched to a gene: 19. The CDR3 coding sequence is TGTGCCATCAATTCCCCCACACTACTAGCGGGGCGAACCGGGGAGCTGTTTTTT. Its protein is CAINSPTLLAGRTGELFF.

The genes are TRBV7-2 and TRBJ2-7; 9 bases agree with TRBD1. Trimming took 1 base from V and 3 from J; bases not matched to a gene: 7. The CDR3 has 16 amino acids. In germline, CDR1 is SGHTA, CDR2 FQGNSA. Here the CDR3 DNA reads TGTGCCAGCAGCTTAGAAGGGACAGGGTCTTTCTACGAGCAGTACTTC. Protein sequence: CASSLEGTGSFYEQYF.

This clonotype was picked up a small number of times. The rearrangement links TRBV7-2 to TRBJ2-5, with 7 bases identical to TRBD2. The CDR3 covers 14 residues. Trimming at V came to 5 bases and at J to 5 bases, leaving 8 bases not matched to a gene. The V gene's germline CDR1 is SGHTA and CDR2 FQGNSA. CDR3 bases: TGTGCCAGCAGCCGGACTAGATCTATCGAGACCCAGTACTTC. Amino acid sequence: CASSRTRSIETQYF.

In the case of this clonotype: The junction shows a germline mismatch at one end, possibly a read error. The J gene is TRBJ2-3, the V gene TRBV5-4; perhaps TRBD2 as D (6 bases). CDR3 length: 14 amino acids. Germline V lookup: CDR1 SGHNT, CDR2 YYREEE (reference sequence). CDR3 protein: CVSSYRDGGYTQYF. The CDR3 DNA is TGTGTCAGCAGCTACCGGGACGGAGGGTATACGCAGTATTTT.

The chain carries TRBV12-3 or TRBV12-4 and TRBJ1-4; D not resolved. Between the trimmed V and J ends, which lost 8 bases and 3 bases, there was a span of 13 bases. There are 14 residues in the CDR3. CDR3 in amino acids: CASGKGRSNEKLFF. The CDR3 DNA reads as TGTGCCAGCGGGAAGGGTAGATCTAATGAAAAACTGTTTTTT.

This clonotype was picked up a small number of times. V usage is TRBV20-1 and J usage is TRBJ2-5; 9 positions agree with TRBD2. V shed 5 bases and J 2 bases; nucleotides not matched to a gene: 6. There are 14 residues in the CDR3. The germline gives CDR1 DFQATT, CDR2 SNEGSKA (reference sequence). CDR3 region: CSAELAGVQETQYF. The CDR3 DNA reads TGCAGTGCTGAATTAGCGGGAGTACAAGAGACCCAGTACTTC.

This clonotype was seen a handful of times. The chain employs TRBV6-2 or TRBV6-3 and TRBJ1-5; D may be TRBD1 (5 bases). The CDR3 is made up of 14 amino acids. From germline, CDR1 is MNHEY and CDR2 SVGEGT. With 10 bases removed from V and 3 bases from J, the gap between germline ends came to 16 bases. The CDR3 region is CATLPGHPNQPQHF. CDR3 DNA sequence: TGTGCCACCCTCCCCGGACATCCCAATCAGCCCCAGCATTTT.

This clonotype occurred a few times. The DNA for the CDR3 is TGTGCCAGCAGCCCGGGACAGGGGGGCACCTACAATGAGCAGTTCTTC. Its translation: CASSPGQGGTYNEQFF. The rearrangement joins TRBV11-3 to TRBJ2-1; the match to TRBD1 covers 11 bases. The germline V gene has CDR1 SGHNT and CDR2 YENEEA. V lost 5 bases and J lost 2; bases outside the gene matches: 5. This CDR3 is built from 16 residues.

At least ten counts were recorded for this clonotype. CDR3 protein: CASSPPSTDTQYF. CDR3 in DNA: TGTGCCAGCTCCCCTCCCAGCACAGATACGCAGTATTTT. This chain connects TRBV18 to TRBJ2-3, with unresolved D. The CDR3 loop spans 13 amino acids. V lost 6 bases and J lost 0, with 7 bases in between. Germline V gene lookup returns CDR1 KGHSH and CDR2 LQKENI.

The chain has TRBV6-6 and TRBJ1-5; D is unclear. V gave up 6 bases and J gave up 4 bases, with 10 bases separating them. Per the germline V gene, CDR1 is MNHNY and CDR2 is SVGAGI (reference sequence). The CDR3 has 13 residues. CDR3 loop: CASSPQVNQPQHF. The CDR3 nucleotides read TGTGCCAGCAGCCCCCAGGTAAATCAGCCCCAGCATTTT.

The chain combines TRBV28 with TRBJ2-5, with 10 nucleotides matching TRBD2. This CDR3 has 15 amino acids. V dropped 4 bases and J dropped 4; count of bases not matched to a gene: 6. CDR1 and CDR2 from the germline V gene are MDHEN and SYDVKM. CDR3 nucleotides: TGTGCCAGCAGTTCAAGCGGGGGGGCCGGAGAGACCCAGTACTTC. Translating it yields CASSSSGGAGETQYF. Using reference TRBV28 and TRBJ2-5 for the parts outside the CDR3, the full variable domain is DVKVTQSSRYLVKRTGEKVFLECVQDMDHENMFWYRQDPGLGLRLIYFSYDVKMKEKGDIPEGYSVSREKKERFSLILESASTNQTSMYLCASSSSGGAGETQYFGPGTRLLVL.

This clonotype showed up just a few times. The CDR3 protein is CSVDPWTGVETQYF. The CDR3 coding sequence is TGCAGCGTTGACCCCTGGACAGGGGTAGAGACCCAGTACTTC. The V gene is TRBV29-1, the J gene TRBJ2-5; TRBD1 matches 9 bases. There are 14 residues in the CDR3. The J segment lost 4 bases and the V segment lost 3 bases, leaving 6 bases of the junction unmatched. CDR1 SQVTM and CDR2 ANQGSEA come from the germline V gene.

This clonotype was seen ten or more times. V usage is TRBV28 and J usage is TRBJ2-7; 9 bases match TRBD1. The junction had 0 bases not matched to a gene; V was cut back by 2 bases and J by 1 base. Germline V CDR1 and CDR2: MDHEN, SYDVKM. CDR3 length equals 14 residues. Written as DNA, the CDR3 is TGTGCCAGCAGTTTAGGACAGGGGTCCTACGAGCAGTACTTC. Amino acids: CASSLGQGSYEQYF.

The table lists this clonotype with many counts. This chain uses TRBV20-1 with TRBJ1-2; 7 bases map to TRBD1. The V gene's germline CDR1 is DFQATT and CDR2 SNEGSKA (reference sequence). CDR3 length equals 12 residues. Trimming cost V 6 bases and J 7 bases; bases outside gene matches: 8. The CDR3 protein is CSAMTGQAGYTF. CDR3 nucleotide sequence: TGCAGTGCGATGACAGGGCAGGCTGGCTACACCTTC.

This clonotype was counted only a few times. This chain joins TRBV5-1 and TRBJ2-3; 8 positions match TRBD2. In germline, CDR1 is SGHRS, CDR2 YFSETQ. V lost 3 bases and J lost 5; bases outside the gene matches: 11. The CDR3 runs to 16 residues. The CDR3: CASSWGLESAVDTQYF. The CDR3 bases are TGCGCCAGCAGCTGGGGACTAGAATCAGCCGTAGATACGCAGTATTTT.

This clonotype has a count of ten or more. CDR3 DNA: TGTGCCAGCAGCTCAGCCCGCGACCCCTTAGGAACCCAGTACTTC. Residues: CASSSARDPLGTQYF. This chain connects TRBV7-8 to TRBJ2-5; D is unclear. Germline CDR1 is SGHVS and CDR2 is FQNEAQ. V was trimmed by 4 bases and J by 8 bases, leaving 20 bases between them. This CDR3 is built from 15 residues.

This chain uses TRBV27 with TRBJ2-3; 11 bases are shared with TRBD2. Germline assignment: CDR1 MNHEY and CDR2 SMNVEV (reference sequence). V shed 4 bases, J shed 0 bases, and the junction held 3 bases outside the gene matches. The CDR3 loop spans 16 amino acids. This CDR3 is CASSSRTSGSTDTQYF. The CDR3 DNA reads TGTGCCAGCAGTTCCAGGACTAGCGGGAGCACAGATACGCAGTATTTT.

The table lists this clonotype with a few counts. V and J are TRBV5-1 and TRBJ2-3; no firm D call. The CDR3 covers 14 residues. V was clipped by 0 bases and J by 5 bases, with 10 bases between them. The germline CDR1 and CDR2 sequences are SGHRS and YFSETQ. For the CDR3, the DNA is TGCGCCAGCAGCTTGGTCCCCCGAGGAGATACGCAGTATTTT. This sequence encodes CASSLVPRGDTQYF.

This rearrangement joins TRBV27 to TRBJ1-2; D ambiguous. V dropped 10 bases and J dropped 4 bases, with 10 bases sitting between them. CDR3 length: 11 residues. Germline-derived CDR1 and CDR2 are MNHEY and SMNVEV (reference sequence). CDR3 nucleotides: TGTGCCACCCTCGGATCCTATGGCTACACCTTC. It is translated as CATLGSYGYTF.

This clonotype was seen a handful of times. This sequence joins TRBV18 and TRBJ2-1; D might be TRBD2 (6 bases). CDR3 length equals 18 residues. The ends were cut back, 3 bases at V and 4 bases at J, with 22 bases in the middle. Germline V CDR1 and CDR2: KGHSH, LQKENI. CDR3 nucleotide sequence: TGTGCCAGCTCACCCGGCCGGGGGTCTTCGACAATTTACAATGAGCAGTTCTTC. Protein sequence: CASSPGRGSSTIYNEQFF.

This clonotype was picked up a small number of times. CDR3 protein: CATSDFGASDTQYF. The CDR3 DNA reads as TGTGCCACCAGTGATTTTGGAGCATCAGATACGCAGTATTTT. The rearrangement joins TRBV24-1 to TRBJ2-3; D is unclear. Germline V gene data show CDR1 as KGHDR and CDR2 as SFDVKD. CDR3 length equals 14 residues. V shed 1 base and J shed 4 bases, with 8 bases lying between them.